The clone carrying this T cell receptor beta chain has at least ten counts. Antigen unknown. This record belongs to a study of response to subunit inactivated influenza vaccine. This CDR3 has 14 residues. The V end was cut by 6 bases, the J end by 4 bases, with 14 bases between. TCRdb re-derived calls from the RT-PCR reads in MiXCR, one entry per CDR3 protein. The sample has about 620,000 distinct CDR3 sequences, 12% seen once. Study-level results: Each seasonal flu vaccination may recruit only limited new T cells, authors suggested.

Here the sequenced sample was PBMCs from blood, taken on the day of vaccination. This chain links TRBV12-3 or TRBV12-4 with TRBJ2-3; the D is unclear. This TCR was sampled from a man aged 50 to 59 who received an inactivated influenza vaccine. CDR3 bases: TGTGCCAGCAGCCCTTCTCGACGGTCAGATACGCAGTATTTT. Protein product: CASSPSRRSDTQYF.